This T cell receptor beta chain is from a study of cytotoxic CD8 clonotypes in ibrutinib-treated CLL. Study-level background: In all, about eleven patients were relapsed/refractory, some 14 were treatment-naive and roughly 18 were IGHV unmutated.

Assay: immunoSEQ multiplex PCR; the TCRdb copy retains only in-frame clones and omits some. The sample yields around 150,000 clones, over 75% seen once. The sequence was collected from a human donor with chronic lymphocytic leukemia. The material was PBMCs, obtained after 36 months of ibrutinib treatment.

In nucleotides, the CDR3 is TGTGCCAGCTCACGTCTACCGACCAGCAATCAGCCCCAGCATTTT. Amino acids: CASSRLPTSNQPQHF. V and J are TRBV18 and TRBJ1-5, with D unresolved. Trimming pared 4 bases from V and 1 base from J, leaving 11 bases between. The CDR3 has 15 amino acids. From germline, CDR1 is KGHSH and CDR2 LQKENI.